These 30 T cell receptor beta chains originate from one sample sequenced in a study of a mutant IDH1 vaccine in newly diagnosed glioma. Measured with immunoSEQ multiplex PCR; TCRdb has only the in-frame clones, and not every one. Of around 40,000 clones in the sample, about 75% are singletons; the top ten hold about 4.9%. The time point was: week 23, last vaccination. Doses consisted of 300 ug of mutant IDH1 20-mer peptide each, paired with topical imiquimod. Their antigens are not known. The source material was PBMCs, sampled from a glioma patient whose treatment included an IDH1 peptide vaccine. The receptors come from a man between 50 and 59 years old with glioma.

V and J are TRBV4-2 and TRBJ1-4; possibly TRBD1 for D (5 bases). V lost 0 bases, J lost 4 bases, and 9 bases lay in between. The germline gives CDR1 LGHNA, CDR2 YNFKEQ. The CDR3 runs to 15 residues. CDR3 in amino acids: CASSQETGFNEKLFF. The CDR3 DNA is TGTGCCAGCAGCCAAGAAACAGGTTTTAATGAAAAACTGTTTTTT.

The sample holds a few counts of this clone. The chain joins TRBV7-9 to TRBJ2-6, with unresolved D. Germline lookup yields CDR1 SEHNR and CDR2 FQNEAQ (reference sequence). The length of the CDR3 is 13 residues. V was shortened by 4 bases and J by 0 bases, with 1 base between the two germline ends. The CDR3: CASSYSGANVLTF. The DNA for the CDR3 is TGTGCCAGCAGCTACTCTGGGGCCAACGTCCTGACTTTC.

This clone was seen only once. The rearrangement joins TRBV10-3 to TRBJ1-2, with D possibly TRBD1 on 5 matching bases. V was clipped by 2 bases and J by 2 bases, with 9 bases between them. This CDR3 is 14 amino acids long. CDR1 and CDR2 from the germline V gene are ENHRY and SYGVKD. CDR3 DNA: TGTGCCATCAGTGAGAGCAGGGACAACTATGGCTACACCTTC. It codes for CAISESRDNYGYTF.

This rearrangement joins TRBV2 to TRBJ2-7; 8 nucleotides align to TRBD1. Germline CDR1 SNHLY, CDR2 FYNNEI. The CDR3 is 15 residues long. V shed 8 bases and J 5 bases; nucleotides not matched to a gene: 14. Here the CDR3 DNA reads TGTGCCAGCGAAATACCTGACAGGGGTGAGGACGAGCAGTACTTC. Encoded protein: CASEIPDRGEDEQYF.

V is TRBV11-2 and J is TRBJ1-4, with unresolved D. This CDR3 has 14 residues. The ends were cut back, 5 bases at V and 5 bases at J, with 12 bases in the middle. CDR1 is SGHAT, CDR2 FQNNGV, per germline. DNA of the CDR3: TGTGCCAGCAGCGTTGGACGGCAGAATGAAAAACTGTTTTTT. As protein: CASSVGRQNEKLFF. The variable domain in full, with the rest retrieved from reference TRBV11-2 and TRBJ1-4, is EAGVAQSPRYKIIEKRQSVAFWCNPISGHATLYWYQQILGQGPKLLIQFQNNGVVDDSQLPKDRFSAERLKGVDSTLKIQPAKLEDSAVYLCASSVGRQNEKLFFGSGTQLSVL.

The J gene is TRBJ1-2, the V gene TRBV30, with D perhaps matching TRBD1 (5 bases). Germline CDR1 GTSNPN, CDR2 SVGIG (reference sequence). Trimming shortened V by 3 bases and J by 4 bases, and 12 bases separated the two germline ends. The CDR3 covers 13 residues. CDR3 sequence reads: CAWRQELGYGYTF. As DNA, the CDR3 is TGTGCCTGGAGACAGGAACTCGGCTATGGCTACACCTTC.

A few counts support this clone. The chain has TRBV5-6 and TRBJ2-5; D ambiguous. Germline-derived CDR1 and CDR2 are SGHDT and YYEEEE. Between the trimmed V and J ends, which lost 4 bases and 5 bases, there was a span of 12 bases. CDR3 length: 13 amino acids. The CDR3 sequence is CASSPVVAETQYF. CDR3 nucleotide sequence: TGTGCCAGCAGCCCCGTGGTAGCCGAGACCCAGTACTTC.

This chain connects TRBV6-6 to TRBJ2-2; D tentatively reads TRBD1 or TRBD2 (5 bases each). CDR3 length: 15 residues. The V gene lost 0 bases and the J gene lost 11 bases, with 16 bases spanning the gap. Germline values: CDR1 MNHNY, CDR2 SVGAGI (reference sequence). CDR3 coding DNA: TGTGCCAGCAGTTACTCGGAGACAGCGGCGCTCGAGCTGTTTTTT. This gives the protein CASSYSETAALELFF.

This chain uses TRBV29-1 with TRBJ1-5; maybe TRBD1 (5 bases). The V end lost 6 bases, the J end lost 0 bases, and 9 bases lay between the germline ends. CDR1 is SQVTM and CDR2 is ANQGSEA in the germline V gene. CDR3 length: 13 residues. This CDR3 is CSVATDSNQPQHF. For the CDR3, the DNA is TGCAGCGTGGCGACAGATAGCAATCAGCCCCAGCATTTT.

The CDR3 region is CASSDGTRGDPQYF. The CDR3 DNA sequence: TGTGCCAGCAGTGATGGGACTAGGGGGGATCCGCAGTATTTT. The genes are TRBV2 and TRBJ2-3; the match to TRBD2 covers 8 bases. Trimming at V came to 3 bases and at J to 10 bases, leaving 9 bases not matched to a gene. The CDR3 sequence is 14 residues long. Germline lookup yields CDR1 SNHLY and CDR2 FYNNEI.

This clone was observed a single time. The chain is built from TRBV30 and TRBJ2-7, with a possible D match to TRBD1 (6 bases). The CDR3 extends over 13 amino acids. V gave up 5 bases and J gave up 6 bases, with 17 bases separating them. CDR1 GTSNPN and CDR2 SVGIG come from the germline V gene (reference sequence). The CDR3 sequence: CAWSADSLREQYF. The CDR3 nucleotides are TGTGCCTGGTCCGCGGACAGTCTACGCGAGCAGTACTTC.

The CDR3 nucleotides read TGTGCCAGCAGCCAAGCCCAGGGAAAGGGAGCTAACTATGGCTACACCTTC. This sequence encodes CASSQAQGKGANYGYTF. The chain joins TRBV14 to TRBJ1-2, with D possibly matching TRBD1 (5 bases). CDR1 is SGHDN and CDR2 is FVKESK in the germline V gene. Trimming removed 1 base at V and 0 bases at J, with 15 bases between. The CDR3 is made up of 17 amino acids.

In its sample, this clone was seen a few times. V is TRBV11-3 and J is TRBJ2-2; D is ambiguous. V lost 5 bases and J 6 bases, leaving 13 bases between the germline ends. CDR1 SGHNT and CDR2 YENEEA come from the germline V gene. This CDR3 has 14 residues. The CDR3, as DNA: TGTGCCAGCAGCCCCACCTCGGCCGCCGGGGAGCTGTTTTTT. Protein: CASSPTSAAGELFF.

J is TRBJ1-2 and V is TRBV5-5, with a weak D call TRBD1 (5 bases). Germline lookup yields CDR1 SGHKS and CDR2 YYEKEE (reference sequence). The CDR3 runs 14 residues. Trimming left V 3 bases short and J 6 bases short, with 15 bases between. The CDR3 here is CASSWGFGANGYTF. For the CDR3, the DNA is TGTGCCAGCAGCTGGGGGTTCGGGGCCAATGGCTACACCTTC.

The sample holds one count of this clone. This chain links TRBV29-1 with TRBJ1-4; unclear D gene. The CDR3 covers 13 residues. Per germline, CDR1 SQVTM and CDR2 ANQGSEA. V shed 4 bases and J shed 3 bases, with 9 bases lying between them. CDR3 nucleotide sequence: TGCAGCGTTGCCGCCGGAGCTAATGAAAAACTGTTTTTT. It yields the protein CSVAAGANEKLFF.

CDR3: CASSVDGSNEQFF. The CDR3 DNA reads as TGTGCCAGCAGCGTAGATGGCAGCAATGAGCAGTTCTTC. This chain joins TRBV9 and TRBJ2-1, with D unclear. This CDR3 has 13 residues. The germline V and J ends were trimmed by 0 bases and 6 bases, with 7 bases remaining between them. Germline V gives CDR1 SGDLS, CDR2 YYNGEE.

This chain connects TRBV7-2 to TRBJ2-3; 9 bases fit TRBD2. J was trimmed by 2 bases and V by 0 bases; bases with no gene match: 6. Germline values: CDR1 SGHTA, CDR2 FQGNSA. The CDR3 consists of 17 residues. CDR3 nucleotide sequence: TGTGCCAGCAGCTTAGCGGTAGCGGGGGCCGTCACAGATACGCAGTATTTT. This encodes CASSLAVAGAVTDTQYF. Supplemented by reference TRBV7-2 and TRBJ2-3, the full variable domain reads GAGVSQSPSNKVTEKGKDVELRCDPISGHTALYWYRQSLGQGLEFLIYFQGNSAPDKSGLPSDRFSAERTGGSVSTLTIQRTQQEDSAVYLCASSLAVAGAVTDTQYFGPGTRLTVL.

This clone was detected only once. The CDR3 coding sequence is TGTGCCAGCAGCCCCGCGGGGCAGGGCCAAGAGACCCAGTACTTC. It is translated as CASSPAGQGQETQYF. The gene calls are TRBV4-2 and TRBJ2-5; perhaps TRBD2 as D (6 bases). The CDR3 spans 15 residues. The V end lost 4 bases, the J end lost 1 base, and 13 bases lay between the germline ends. Germline loops: CDR1 LGHNA, CDR2 YNFKEQ.

By proportion, this clone is medium-sized. The rearrangement links TRBV11-2 to TRBJ1-1; possible D gene TRBD1, 6 bases. Germline CDR1 and CDR2: SGHAT and FQNNGV. Trimming removed 3 bases at V and 1 base at J, with 12 bases between. The CDR3 length is 15 residues. CDR3 region: CASSLVQGKNTEAFF. CDR3 nucleotide sequence: TGTGCCAGCAGCTTGGTTCAGGGGAAGAACACTGAAGCTTTCTTT.

The table lists this clone with many counts. The V gene is TRBV7-8, the J gene TRBJ2-7; no reliable D call. Trimming cost V 0 bases and J 2 bases, with 5 bases left between them. The V gene's germline CDR1 is SGHVS and CDR2 FQNEAQ. The CDR3 is made up of 13 amino acids. CDR3 residues: CASSLARPYEQYF. CDR3 coding DNA: TGTGCCAGCAGCTTAGCGAGGCCCTACGAGCAGTACTTC. Full variable domain (outside the CDR3, taken from reference TRBV7-8 and TRBJ2-7): GAGVSQSPRYKVAKRGQDVALRCDPISGHVSLFWYQQALGQGPEFLTYFQNEAQLDKSGLPSDRFFAERPEGSVSTLKIQRTQQEDSAVYLCASSLARPYEQYFGPGTRLTVT.

This rearrangement joins TRBV5-6 to TRBJ2-1, with D perhaps TRBD1 or TRBD2 (5 bases each). The CDR3 spans 14 residues. Trimming took 5 bases from V and 9 from J, leaving 18 bases between them. Germline V lookup: CDR1 SGHDT, CDR2 YYEEEE. CDR3 coding DNA: TGTGCCAGCAGAGATATGACGACGAGGGGTGAGCAGTTCTTC. It codes for CASRDMTTRGEQFF.

The J gene is TRBJ1-5, the V gene TRBV6-6; 7 bases agree with TRBD1. This CDR3 is built from 15 residues. Per germline, CDR1 MNHNY and CDR2 SVGAGI (reference sequence). V lost 4 bases to trimming and J lost 4 bases; unmatched junction nucleotides: 7. The CDR3 nucleotides are TGTGCCAGCAGTTCCTTAAGGGGGCAGAATCAGCCCCAGCATTTT. This codes for CASSSLRGQNQPQHF.

The genes are TRBV9 and TRBJ2-1; D is perhaps TRBD2 (5 bases). Germline CDR1 SGDLS, CDR2 YYNGEE. The CDR3 length is 15 residues. Trimming pared 0 bases from V and 3 bases from J, leaving 10 bases between. The CDR3 sequence is CASSVESGGYNEQFF. CDR3 coding DNA: TGTGCCAGCAGCGTAGAAAGCGGTGGCTACAATGAGCAGTTCTTC. The full variable domain, rest sourced from reference TRBV9 and TRBJ2-1, is DSGVTQTPKHLITATGQRVTLRCSPRSGDLSVYWYQQSLDQGLQFLIQYYNGEERAKGNILERFSAQQFPDLHSELNLSSLELGDSALYFCASSVESGGYNEQFFGPGTRLTVL.

V and J are TRBV28 and TRBJ1-1; D is perhaps TRBD1 (5 bases). The CDR3 covers 13 residues. Trimming shortened V by 5 bases and J by 10 bases, and 17 bases separated the two germline ends. Germline V lookup: CDR1 MDHEN, CDR2 SYDVKM. Here the CDR3 reads CASSLPGGYGAFF. The CDR3 nucleotides read TGTGCCAGCAGTCTCCCGGGGGGGTATGGAGCTTTCTTT.

This clone was seen only once. The rearrangement uses TRBV7-2 and TRBJ2-5; D gene ambiguous. There are 14 residues in the CDR3. CDR1 is SGHTA and CDR2 is FQGNSA in the germline V gene. V was trimmed by 0 bases and J by 0 bases, leaving 5 bases between them. CDR3 sequence: CASSLAMYQETQYF. The CDR3 DNA reads as TGTGCCAGCAGCTTAGCGATGTACCAAGAGACCCAGTACTTC.

Only a few counts were recorded for this clone. The CDR3 coding sequence is TGCGCCAGCAGTGAGCTCGGTGGGGGGTTCCACGAGCAGTACTTC. Its translation: CASSELGGGFHEQYF. V is TRBV10-1 and J is TRBJ2-7; D is possibly TRBD2 (6 bases). Germline CDR1 is WNHNN and CDR2 is SYGVQD (reference sequence). The CDR3 covers 15 residues. V was clipped by 2 bases and J by 5 bases, with 16 bases between them.

The rearrangement links TRBV7-2 to TRBJ1-1, with TRBD1 identical over 9 bases. Trimming cost V 4 bases and J 7 bases; bases outside gene matches: 7. Germline V gene data show CDR1 as SGHTA and CDR2 as FQGNSA. CDR3 length equals 14 residues. The DNA for the CDR3 is TGTGCCAGCAGCTCGGACAGGGGCTACGTTGAAGCTTTCTTT. Its translation is CASSSDRGYVEAFF.

V is TRBV2 and J is TRBJ2-1, with 13 bases lining up with TRBD2. This CDR3 has 14 residues. CDR1 is SNHLY, CDR2 FYNNEI, per germline. The junction had 6 bases not matched to a gene; V was cut back by 6 bases and J by 10 bases. The CDR3 DNA reads TGTGCCAGCAGAGCTGGACTAGCGGGGGAGGAGCAGTTCTTC. Its translation is CASRAGLAGEEQFF.

CDR3 residues: CAISDPTGVHEQFF. CDR3 coding DNA: TGTGCCATCAGTGACCCGACAGGGGTCCATGAGCAGTTCTTC. The chain is built from TRBV10-3 and TRBJ2-1; TRBD1 aligns across 8 bases. CDR3 length: 14 residues. Trimming removed 3 bases from V and 8 bases from J; junction bases left unmatched: 6. The germline CDR1 and CDR2 sequences are ENHRY and SYGVKD.

The V call is TRBV5-5, the J call TRBJ1-2; 7 bases fit TRBD1. Germline values: CDR1 SGHKS, CDR2 YYEKEE (reference sequence). The V and J ends lost 4 bases and 8 bases, in that order; junction bases with no gene match: 5. The CDR3 is 12 residues long. The CDR3 sequence: CASSLGQKGYTF. The CDR3 DNA reads TGTGCCAGCAGCCTGGGACAGAAGGGCTACACCTTC.